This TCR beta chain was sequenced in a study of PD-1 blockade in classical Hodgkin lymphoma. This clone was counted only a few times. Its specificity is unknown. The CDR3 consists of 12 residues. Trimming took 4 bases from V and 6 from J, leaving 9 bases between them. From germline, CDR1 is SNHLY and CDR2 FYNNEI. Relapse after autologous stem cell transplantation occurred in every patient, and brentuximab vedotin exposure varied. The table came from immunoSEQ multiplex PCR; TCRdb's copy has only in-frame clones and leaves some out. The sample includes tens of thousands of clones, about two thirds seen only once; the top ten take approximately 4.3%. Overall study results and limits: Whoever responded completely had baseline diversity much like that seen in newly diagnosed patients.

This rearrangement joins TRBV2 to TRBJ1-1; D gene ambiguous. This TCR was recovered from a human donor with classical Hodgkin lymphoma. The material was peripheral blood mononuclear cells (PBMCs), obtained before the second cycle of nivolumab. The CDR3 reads CASSGPQSEAFF. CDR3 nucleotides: TGTGCCAGCAGTGGACCCCAATCTGAAGCTTTCTTT.